Each of the 18 T cell receptor beta chains below was sequenced from the same sample in a study of CD8 T cells in ankylosing spondylitis. TCRdb re-derived calls from the 5' RACE reads in MiXCR, one entry per CDR3 protein. The sample holds some 240,000 distinct CDR3 sequences, 8% to 9.5% seen once. Sequenced material: blood, either unsorted or a sorted T cell fraction (not recorded which). Every receptor here comes from a male donor with ankylosing spondylitis or in good health (not recorded which).

This clonotype was found many times. The CDR3 protein is CASSQDSQGGTIYF. For the CDR3, the DNA is TGCGCCAGCAGCCAAGATTCCCAGGGTGGAACCATATATTTT. The V gene is TRBV4-3, the J gene TRBJ1-3; perhaps TRBD1 as D (5 bases). Germline CDR1 and CDR2: LGHNA and YSLEER. V was cut by 0 bases and J by 10 bases, with 13 bases left in between. This CDR3 has 14 amino acids.

This clonotype was counted ten times or more. The rearrangement joins TRBV5-1 to TRBJ2-2; 7 nucleotides agree with TRBD1. Germline CDR1 and CDR2: SGHRS and YFSETQ. This CDR3 region has 15 residues. J was trimmed by 4 bases and V by 5 bases; bases with no gene match: 8. This chain's CDR3 is CASSDRVDGTGELFF. CDR3 nucleotides: TGCGCCAGCAGTGACAGGGTCGACGGCACCGGGGAGCTGTTTTTT. The full variable domain, rest sourced from reference TRBV5-1 and TRBJ2-2, is KAGVTQTPRYLIKTRGQQVTLSCSPISGHRSVSWYQQTPGQGLQFLFEYFSETQRNKGNFPGRFSGRQFSNSRSEMNVSTLELGDSALYLCASSDRVDGTGELFFGEGSRLTVL.

This clonotype was recorded many times. The chain recombines TRBV12-3 or TRBV12-4 with TRBJ2-3; D unresolved. V lost 5 bases to trimming and J lost 5 bases, with 11 bases between them. The CDR3 has 13 residues. The CDR3 DNA sequence: TGTGCCAGCAGTCTCCGGGCCCAAGATACGCAGTATTTT. Translating gives CASSLRAQDTQYF.

This clonotype appeared many times. CDR3 coding DNA: TGTGCCAGCAGCAACTTAGGACTAGATTCCTACAATGAGCAGTTCTTC. Amino acid sequence: CASSNLGLDSYNEQFF. The chain recombines TRBV9 with TRBJ2-1; 7 bases are a match to TRBD2. Germline CDR1 reads SGDLS; CDR2 reads YYNGEE. The CDR3 loop spans 16 amino acids. The V and J ends lost 4 bases and 1 base, in that order; junction bases with no gene match: 8. Based on the CDR3 plus reference TRBV9 and TRBJ2-1, the full variable domain is DSGVTQTPKHLITATGQRVTLRCSPRSGDLSVYWYQQSLDQGLQFLIQYYNGEERAKGNILERFSAQQFPDLHSELNLSSLELGDSALYFCASSNLGLDSYNEQFFGPGTRLTVL.

This clonotype came up many times. V gene TRBV10-3 combines with J gene TRBJ2-5; no definite D call. Germline CDR1 reads ENHRY; CDR2 reads SYGVKD. The V end was cut by 8 bases, the J end by 1 base, with 8 bases between. The CDR3 consists of 12 residues. CDR3 DNA sequence: TGTGCCATCTCAGCTCGCCAAGAGACCCAGTACTTC. This encodes CAISARQETQYF.

The CDR3 spells CAWSPRIALSYTF. In DNA, the CDR3 is TGTGCCTGGTCGCCCCGTATAGCTCTCAGCTACACCTTC. V is TRBV30 and J is TRBJ1-2; D unresolved. The CDR3 covers 13 residues. Germline CDR1 is GTSNPN and CDR2 is SVGIG (reference sequence). V lost 5 bases to trimming and J lost 9 bases, with 19 bases between them.

This clonotype has ten or more counts. The chain combines TRBV7-2 with TRBJ1-6; 7 nucleotides match TRBD1. This CDR3 spans 16 amino acids. V was clipped by 2 bases and J by 5 bases; unmatched bases: 6. Germline loops: CDR1 SGHTA, CDR2 FQGNSA. The CDR3 DNA reads as TGTGCCAGCAGCTTACAGGGGGGATCGAATAATTCACCCCTCCACTTT. Protein product: CASSLQGGSNNSPLHF.

This clonotype was found many times. The genes are TRBV20-1 and TRBJ2-5; D ambiguous. The CDR3 length is 12 residues. Germline V gene data show CDR1 as DFQATT and CDR2 as SNEGSKA (reference sequence). With 3 bases removed from V and 2 bases from J, the gap between germline ends came to 7 bases. The CDR3 loop is CSARKQQETQYF. The CDR3 bases are TGCAGTGCTAGGAAACAGCAAGAGACCCAGTACTTC.

This clonotype has at least ten counts. The chain uses TRBV12-3 or TRBV12-4 and TRBJ2-1; maybe TRBD2 (7 bases). V gave up 8 bases and J gave up 10 bases, with 9 bases separating them. This CDR3 contains 10 residues. DNA for the CDR3: TGTGCCAGCGGGGGGGCCGAGCAGTTCTTC. Amino acid sequence: CASGGAEQFF.

In this sample, this clonotype turned up many times. This rearrangement joins TRBV7-6 to TRBJ1-4, with 8 bases matching TRBD1. The CDR3 length is 16 residues. V shed 0 bases and J 5 bases; nucleotides not matched to a gene: 5. Germline lookup yields CDR1 SGHVS and CDR2 FNYEAQ. The DNA of the CDR3 is TGTGCCAGCAGCTTAGCCTTTAGGACAGGGAATGAAAAACTGTTTTTT. It is translated as CASSLAFRTGNEKLFF.

This clonotype came up many times. The chain couples TRBV7-9 to TRBJ2-3; a possible D gene is TRBD1 (5 bases). Trimming removed 5 bases from V and 0 bases from J, with 9 bases in between. Looked up from germline, CDR1 is SEHNR and CDR2 is FQNEAQ (reference sequence). CDR3 length: 14 residues. The CDR3 here is CASSPRGSTDTQYF. CDR3 bases: TGTGCCAGCAGCCCAAGGGGTAGCACAGATACGCAGTATTTT.

This clonotype was observed many times. The rearrangement joins TRBV28 to TRBJ2-3; 8 bases match TRBD1. After removal of 5 bases from V and 1 base from J, the junction contained 2 bases not matched to a gene. Germline V gene lookup returns CDR1 MDHEN and CDR2 SYDVKM. The CDR3 sequence is 14 residues long. CDR3 sequence (DNA): TGTGCCAGCAGTCCGACAGGGGGCACAGATACGCAGTATTTT. Translated: CASSPTGGTDTQYF. The complete variable domain, with remaining parts taken from reference TRBV28 and TRBJ2-3, reads DVKVTQSSRYLVKRTGEKVFLECVQDMDHENMFWYRQDPGLGLRLIYFSYDVKMKEKGDIPEGYSVSREKKERFSLILESASTNQTSMYLCASSPTGGTDTQYFGPGTRLTVL.

This clonotype has a count of ten or more. This chain joins TRBV7-2 and TRBJ1-3, with 7 nucleotides matching TRBD1. The CDR3 is 17 amino acids. The germline V gene encodes CDR1 SGHTA and CDR2 FQGNSA. V gave up 5 bases and J gave up 0 bases; unmatched junction bases: 10. The CDR3 reads CASSADRVTTSGNTIYF. As DNA, the CDR3 is TGTGCCAGCAGCGCCGACAGGGTTACGACCTCTGGAAACACCATATATTTT.

This clonotype was seen ten or more times. This chain links TRBV20-1 with TRBJ2-5, with 7 bases identical to TRBD2. The ends lost 1 base at V and 4 bases at J; junction bases unmatched: 12. The CDR3 is made up of 16 amino acids. Germline CDR1 and CDR2: DFQATT and SNEGSKA (reference sequence). The CDR3 region is CSARASGGGQSETQYF. The CDR3 nucleotides read TGCAGTGCTAGAGCTTCGGGAGGAGGTCAATCAGAGACCCAGTACTTC.

This clonotype was observed many times. The rearrangement links TRBV20-1 to TRBJ1-1, with D tentatively TRBD1 (5 bases). Trimming left V 6 bases short and J 1 base short, with 18 bases between. Germline CDR1 reads DFQATT; CDR2 reads SNEGSKA (reference sequence). The length of the CDR3 is 15 residues. DNA for the CDR3: TGCAGTGCACCCTTCTGGGGCACCCGGAACACTGAAGCTTTCTTT. Amino acids: CSAPFWGTRNTEAFF.

This sequence joins TRBV11-2 and TRBJ2-5; D may match TRBD1 or TRBD2 (5 bases each). The CDR3 length is 15 residues. Per germline, CDR1 SGHAT and CDR2 FQNNGV. Trimming pared 1 base from V and 1 base from J, leaving 10 bases between. This CDR3 is CASSLGIGTQETQYF. The CDR3 DNA sequence: TGTGCCAGCAGCTTAGGAATAGGGACCCAAGAGACCCAGTACTTC.

This clonotype appeared a few times. V usage is TRBV7-9 and J usage is TRBJ2-7; the D is unclear. This CDR3 region has 12 residues. Germline CDR1 SEHNR, CDR2 FQNEAQ (reference sequence). The V and J ends lost 1 base and 6 bases respectively, with 7 bases between them. The CDR3 DNA follows: TGTGCCAGCAGCTTAGGCCAAGTCGAGCAGTACTTC. As protein: CASSLGQVEQYF. Drawing the rest from reference TRBV7-9 and TRBJ2-7, the complete variable domain is DTGVSQNPRHKITKRGQNVTFRCDPISEHNRLYWYRQTLGQGPEFLTYFQNEAQLEKSRLLSDRFSAERPKGSFSTLEIQRTEQGDSAMYLCASSLGQVEQYFGPGTRLTVT.

This clonotype has at least ten counts. The rearrangement links TRBV7-9 to TRBJ1-2; 11 bases map to TRBD1. The CDR3 contains 15 residues. Germline CDR1 and CDR2: SEHNR and FQNEAQ (reference sequence). With 3 bases clipped from V and 6 bases from J, the junction kept 6 bases outside the gene matches. The CDR3 sequence: CASSLGTGGRNGYTF. In DNA form, the CDR3 reads TGTGCCAGCAGCTTGGGGACAGGGGGTAGGAATGGCTACACCTTC.